Shown below are 24 T cell receptor beta chains from a single sample sequenced in a study of patients and donors after allogeneic stem cell transplantation. TCRdb reprocessed the RT-PCR reads via MiXCR and lists one record per CDR3 protein. Of hundreds of thousands of distinct CDR3 sequences listed, approximately 16% are singletons. Sequenced: blood, either unsorted or a sorted T cell fraction (not recorded which). The receptors stem from a human donor who was either an allogeneic HSCT recipient or a stem cell or donor lymphocyte infusion donor (not recorded which). It is not recorded whose cells these are; they may come from a transplant donor.

The chain joins TRBV2 to TRBJ1-1; 7 nucleotides align to TRBD1. V lost 9 bases, J lost 0 bases, and 7 bases stayed unmatched. The CDR3 runs 14 residues. Germline CDR1 and CDR2: SNHLY and FYNNEI. CDR3 DNA: TGTGCCAGACCTTCGACAGGGATGAACACTGAAGCTTTCTTT. As protein: CARPSTGMNTEAFF.

This clonotype turned up a few times. Here the CDR3 reads CASSQEGLPGSPLHF. The CDR3 DNA reads TGCGCCAGCAGCCAAGAAGGGCTACCCGGCTCACCCCTCCACTTT. The V call is TRBV4-1, the J call TRBJ1-6; D not certain. CDR1 is MGHRA, CDR2 YSYEKL, per germline. The CDR3 extends over 15 amino acids. Trimming took 0 bases from V and 10 from J, leaving 13 bases between them.

This clonotype has ten or more counts. The gene calls are TRBV12-3 or TRBV12-4 and TRBJ1-5, with 10 nucleotides matching TRBD1. Trimming at V came to 5 bases and at J to 4 bases, leaving 5 bases not matched to a gene. This CDR3 comprises 15 residues. The DNA of the CDR3 is TGTGCCAGCAGTCACCCGGACAGGGGGAATCAGCCCCAGCATTTT. This translates into CASSHPDRGNQPQHF.

The rearrangement joins TRBV21-1 to TRBJ2-1; the D call in the table, TRBD1, was not verified against the DNA. TRBV21-1 is flagged as a pseudogene. CDR3 length: 16 residues. The CDR3 loop reads CASSVHTGTGSNEQFF. The CDR3 coding sequence is TGTGCCAGCAGCGTTCACACCGGGACAGGGAGCAATGAGCAGTTCTTC.

This clonotype showed up just a few times. V is TRBV4-3 and J is TRBJ1-1, with 7 bases fitting TRBD1. The junction had 6 bases not matched to a gene; V was cut back by 2 bases and J by 3 bases. The CDR3 consists of 15 residues. Germline values: CDR1 LGHNA, CDR2 YSLEER. The CDR3 region is CASSQFTGADTEAFF. The CDR3 nucleotides read TGCGCCAGCAGCCAATTTACAGGGGCCGACACTGAAGCTTTCTTT.

The rearrangement links TRBV7-9 to TRBJ2-7; 10 nucleotides line up with TRBD1. The CDR3 covers 15 residues. J lost 4 bases, V lost 3 bases, and 6 bases had no gene match. CDR1 is SEHNR and CDR2 is FQNEAQ in the germline V gene (reference sequence). The CDR3 loop reads CASSFPGTGDYEQYF. DNA for the CDR3: TGTGCCAGCAGCTTTCCCGGGACAGGGGATTACGAGCAGTACTTC.

The rearrangement links TRBV7-9 to TRBJ2-3; TRBD2 matches 10 bases. The CDR3 covers 15 residues. Looked up from germline, CDR1 is SEHNR and CDR2 is FQNEAQ (reference sequence). V trimming: 8 bases; J trimming: 1 base; junction bases outside the gene matches: 6. CDR3 in amino acids: CASCIAGGRTDTQYF. In nucleotides, the CDR3 is TGTGCCAGCTGTATAGCGGGGGGCCGCACAGATACGCAGTATTTT.

The gene calls are TRBV20-1 and TRBJ2-1, with D maybe TRBD2 (6 bases). In germline, CDR1 is DFQATT, CDR2 SNEGSKA (reference sequence). With 0 bases removed from V and 7 bases from J, the gap between germline ends came to 13 bases. The length of the CDR3 is 14 residues. CDR3 protein: CSARDPLAWNEQFF. For the CDR3, the DNA is TGCAGTGCTAGAGACCCTCTAGCGTGGAATGAGCAGTTCTTC.

This clonotype was counted only a few times. The chain joins TRBV11-2 to TRBJ2-1; 7 bases map to TRBD1. Trimming cost V 5 bases and J 13 bases; bases outside gene matches: 8. Germline CDR1 and CDR2: SGHAT and FQNNGV. The CDR3 is 12 amino acids. The CDR3 loop reads CASSETGFDQFF. In DNA form, the CDR3 reads TGTGCCAGCAGCGAGACAGGGTTCGACCAGTTCTTC.

The chain joins TRBV7-3 to TRBJ2-1; D may be TRBD2 (6 bases). CDR1 and CDR2 (germline): SGHTA, FQGTGA. V lost 5 bases to trimming and J lost 2 bases, with 13 bases between them. The CDR3 runs to 15 residues. Here the CDR3 reads CASSPGTAPYNEQFF. CDR3 DNA: TGTGCCAGCAGCCCAGGGACTGCCCCCTACAATGAGCAGTTCTTC.

The chain has TRBV20-1 and TRBJ1-5; no firm D call. The CDR3 is 16 amino acids. Germline lookup yields CDR1 DFQATT and CDR2 SNEGSKA (reference sequence). V lost 1 base, J lost 1 base, and 14 bases lay in between. The CDR3 coding sequence is TGCAGTGCTAGAGTGGAGGGCTTGAAGAGCAATCAGCCCCAGCATTTT. The encoded protein is CSARVEGLKSNQPQHF.

This clonotype was counted many times. V gene TRBV12-3 or TRBV12-4 combines with J gene TRBJ2-3; 10 bases map to TRBD2. V trimming: 6 bases; J trimming: 4 bases; junction bases outside the gene matches: 7. CDR3 length: 15 amino acids. The CDR3 protein is CASSSLAGVPDTQYF. CDR3 nucleotides: TGTGCCAGCAGCTCCCTAGCGGGAGTTCCAGATACGCAGTATTTT.

This clonotype was found a few times. The gene calls are TRBV6-1 and TRBJ2-1, with D possibly being TRBD2 (7 bases). The V end was cut by 6 bases, the J end by 6 bases, with 21 bases between. Per germline, CDR1 MNHNS and CDR2 SASEGT. The CDR3 sequence is 16 residues long. The CDR3 region has the DNA TGTGCCAGCAGCCTGGGGGGAGGGGGTCGGAGCAATGAGCAGTTCTTC. Protein product: CASSLGGGGRSNEQFF.

For the CDR3, the DNA is TGCAGTGCTAGTGGGCGCGGGAGTCGGAATGAGCAGTTCTTC. This encodes CSASGRGSRNEQFF. This chain links TRBV20-1 with TRBJ2-1; 7 nucleotides agree with TRBD2. The V gene's germline CDR1 is DFQATT and CDR2 SNEGSKA (reference sequence). The junction had 9 bases not matched to a gene; V was cut back by 3 bases and J by 7 bases. The CDR3 runs 14 residues.

The V gene is TRBV5-1, the J gene TRBJ2-7; 9 nucleotides match TRBD1. The CDR3 sequence is 15 residues long. Germline loops: CDR1 SGHRS, CDR2 YFSETQ. V trimming: 4 bases; J trimming: 3 bases; junction bases outside the gene matches: 8. This chain's CDR3 is CASSPTDRGNYEQYF. The DNA of the CDR3 is TGCGCCAGCAGCCCCACGGACAGGGGCAACTACGAGCAGTACTTC.

The V call is TRBV20-1, the J call TRBJ1-5, with D uncertain. Trimming left V 7 bases short and J 0 bases short, with 10 bases between. Germline CDR1 and CDR2: DFQATT and SNEGSKA (reference sequence). The length of the CDR3 is 13 residues. DNA of the CDR3: TGCAGTGTACAGACGAATAGCAATCAGCCCCAGCATTTT. As protein: CSVQTNSNQPQHF.

This clonotype was seen more than once but under ten times. The chain combines TRBV19 with TRBJ2-7; no definite D call. This CDR3 comprises 13 residues. V lost 2 bases and J lost 9, with 14 bases in between. Germline V gene data show CDR1 as LNHDA and CDR2 as SQIVND (reference sequence). CDR3: CASSILADTRQYF. CDR3 nucleotides: TGTGCCAGTAGTATATTGGCGGATACGAGGCAGTACTTC.

Only a few counts were recorded for this clonotype. The CDR3 sequence is CASRALGTSGQETQYF. The CDR3, as DNA: TGTGCCAGTAGGGCCCTCGGGACTAGCGGCCAAGAGACCCAGTACTTC. V is TRBV19 and J is TRBJ2-5; 11 bases are shared with TRBD2. The ends lost 6 bases at V and 1 base at J; junction bases unmatched: 7. In germline, CDR1 is LNHDA, CDR2 SQIVND (reference sequence). The CDR3 runs 16 residues.

This clonotype was counted between two and nine times. The rearrangement joins TRBV18 to TRBJ2-7, with 9 positions matching TRBD2. Germline V lookup: CDR1 KGHSH, CDR2 LQKENI. The CDR3 extends over 16 amino acids. V lost 2 bases, J lost 1 base, and 6 bases stayed unmatched. CDR3 sequence (DNA): TGTGCCAGCTCACCAAGCGGGACTAGCACTTCCTACGAGCAGTACTTC. Translation: CASSPSGTSTSYEQYF.

This clonotype has more than one count but fewer than ten. This chain uses TRBV6-1 with TRBJ1-6, with D perhaps matching TRBD1 (6 bases). This CDR3 is built from 13 residues. The germline V gene has CDR1 MNHNS and CDR2 SASEGT. Trimming removed 6 bases from V and 7 bases from J, with 10 bases in between. CDR3 in amino acids: CASRQGVNSPLHF. In DNA, the CDR3 is TGTGCCAGCAGACAGGGAGTAAATTCACCCCTCCACTTT.

The rearrangement joins TRBV7-2 to TRBJ1-5; D gene unclear. The CDR3 is 15 residues long. Germline lookup yields CDR1 SGHTA and CDR2 FQGNSA. V was shortened by 1 base and J by 0 bases, with 7 bases between the two germline ends. The CDR3 is CASSLVMNSNQPQHF. The DNA for the CDR3 is TGTGCCAGCAGCTTAGTTATGAATAGCAATCAGCCCCAGCATTTT.

This clonotype was detected only a few times. The chain uses TRBV5-1 and TRBJ2-1; D may correspond to TRBD1 or TRBD2 (5 bases each). In germline, CDR1 is SGHRS, CDR2 YFSETQ. Trimming took off 5 bases at V and 4 bases at J, with 19 bases between the two ends. The CDR3 covers 16 residues. CDR3 DNA sequence: TGCGCCAGCAGGCAGGGACCCCTACAGGTTTACAATGAGCAGTTCTTC. Its translation: CASRQGPLQVYNEQFF.

The J gene is TRBJ2-7, the V gene TRBV27; no definite D call. The CDR3 is made up of 16 amino acids. The V end lost 6 bases, the J end lost 0 bases, and 18 bases lay between the germline ends. Germline V lookup: CDR1 MNHEY, CDR2 SMNVEV (reference sequence). The CDR3, as DNA: TGTGCCAGCAGACTAACGGGCCTCCCGAGCTCCTACGAGCAGTACTTC. It encodes CASRLTGLPSSYEQYF.

This rearrangement joins TRBV15 to TRBJ1-1, with a tentative D call TRBD1 (6 bases). V shed 8 bases and J shed 2 bases, with 12 bases lying between them. The CDR3 is 13 residues long. Germline CDR1 LNHNV, CDR2 YYDKDF (reference sequence). The CDR3 spells CATAGQLNTEAFF. The CDR3 bases are TGTGCCACCGCTGGACAGTTAAACACTGAAGCTTTCTTT.